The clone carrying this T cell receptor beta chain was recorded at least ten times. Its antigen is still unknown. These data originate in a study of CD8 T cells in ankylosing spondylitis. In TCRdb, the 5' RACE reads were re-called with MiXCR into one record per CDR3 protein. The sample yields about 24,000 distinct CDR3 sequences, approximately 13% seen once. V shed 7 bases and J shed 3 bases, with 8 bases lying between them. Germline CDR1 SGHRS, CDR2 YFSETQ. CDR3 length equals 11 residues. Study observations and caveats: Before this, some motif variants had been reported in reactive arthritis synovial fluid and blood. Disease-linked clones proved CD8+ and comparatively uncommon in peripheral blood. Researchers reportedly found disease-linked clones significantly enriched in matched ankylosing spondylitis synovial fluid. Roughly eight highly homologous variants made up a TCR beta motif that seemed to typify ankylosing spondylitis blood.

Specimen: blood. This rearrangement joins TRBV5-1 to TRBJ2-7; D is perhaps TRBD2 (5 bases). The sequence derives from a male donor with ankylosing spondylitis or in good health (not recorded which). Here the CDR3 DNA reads TGCGCCAGCCGGGATATCTACGAGCAGTACTTC. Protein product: CASRDIYEQYF.